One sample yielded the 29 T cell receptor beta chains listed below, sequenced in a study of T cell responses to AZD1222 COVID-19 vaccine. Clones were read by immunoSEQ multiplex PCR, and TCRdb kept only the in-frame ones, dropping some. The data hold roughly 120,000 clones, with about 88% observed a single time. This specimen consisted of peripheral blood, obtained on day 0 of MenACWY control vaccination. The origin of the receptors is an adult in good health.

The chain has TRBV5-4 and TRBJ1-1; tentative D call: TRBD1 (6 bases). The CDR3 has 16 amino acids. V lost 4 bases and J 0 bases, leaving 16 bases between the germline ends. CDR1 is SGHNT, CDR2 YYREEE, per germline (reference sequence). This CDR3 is CASSKQGVQMNTEAFF. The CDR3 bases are TGTGCCAGCAGCAAACAGGGTGTTCAGATGAACACTGAAGCTTTCTTT.

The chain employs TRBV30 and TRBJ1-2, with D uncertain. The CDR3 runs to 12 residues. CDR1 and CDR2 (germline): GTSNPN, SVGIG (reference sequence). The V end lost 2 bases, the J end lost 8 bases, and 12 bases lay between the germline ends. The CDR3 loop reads CAWSTRLGGYTF. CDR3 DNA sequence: TGTGCCTGGAGTACTCGGCTGGGGGGCTACACCTTC.

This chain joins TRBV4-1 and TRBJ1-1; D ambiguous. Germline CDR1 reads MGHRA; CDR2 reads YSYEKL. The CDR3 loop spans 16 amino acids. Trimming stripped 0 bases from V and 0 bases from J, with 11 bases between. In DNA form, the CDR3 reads TGCGCCAGCAGCCAAGACCCCGGGGTCTTGAACACTGAAGCTTTCTTT. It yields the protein CASSQDPGVLNTEAFF.

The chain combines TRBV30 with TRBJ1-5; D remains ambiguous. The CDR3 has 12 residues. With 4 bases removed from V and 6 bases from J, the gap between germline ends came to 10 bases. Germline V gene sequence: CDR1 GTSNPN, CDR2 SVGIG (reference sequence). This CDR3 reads CAWKGSGQPQHF. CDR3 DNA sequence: TGTGCCTGGAAAGGGTCCGGTCAGCCCCAGCATTTT.

The CDR3 region has the DNA TGCGCCAGCAGCTTAGCGGGAGGCCCCTCCGAGCAGTACTTC. Protein: CASSLAGGPSEQYF. The gene calls are TRBV5-1 and TRBJ2-7, with 9 bases that match TRBD2. Unmatched junction bases numbered 6, after V lost 2 bases and J lost 6 bases. Germline V gene lookup returns CDR1 SGHRS and CDR2 YFSETQ. This CDR3 is built from 14 residues.

The CDR3 DNA follows: TGCGCCAGCAGCGGAGACTACGAGCAGTACTTC. Translated, it gives CASSGDYEQYF. The V and J genes are TRBV5-1 and TRBJ2-7; D gene uncertain. The germline V and J ends were trimmed by 4 bases and 3 bases, with 5 bases remaining between them. Germline CDR1 and CDR2: SGHRS and YFSETQ. The CDR3 has 11 residues.

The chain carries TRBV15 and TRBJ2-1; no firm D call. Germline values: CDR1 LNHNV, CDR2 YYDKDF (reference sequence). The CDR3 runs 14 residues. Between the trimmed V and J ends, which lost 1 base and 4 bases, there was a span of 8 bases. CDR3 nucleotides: TGTGCCACCAGCAGAGCCGGTAGATACAATGAGCAGTTCTTC. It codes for CATSRAGRYNEQFF. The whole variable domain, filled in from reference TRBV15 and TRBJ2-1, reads DAMVIQNPRYQVTQFGKPVTLSCSQTLNHNVMYWYQQKSSQAPKLLFHYYDKDFNNEADTPDNFQSRRPNTSFCFLDIRSPGLGDTAMYLCATSRAGRYNEQFFGPGTRLTVL.

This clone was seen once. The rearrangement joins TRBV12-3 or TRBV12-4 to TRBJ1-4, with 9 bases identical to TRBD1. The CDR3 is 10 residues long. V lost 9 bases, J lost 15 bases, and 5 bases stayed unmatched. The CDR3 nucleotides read TGTGCCAGACGGGACAGGGCGGTGTTTTTT. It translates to CARRDRAVFF.

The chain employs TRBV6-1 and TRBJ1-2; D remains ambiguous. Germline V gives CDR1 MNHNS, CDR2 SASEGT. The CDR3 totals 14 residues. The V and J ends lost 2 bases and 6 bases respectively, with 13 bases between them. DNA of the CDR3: TGTGCCAGCAGTGAACTCCCGGAGGGAGATGGCTACACCTTC. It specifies CASSELPEGDGYTF.

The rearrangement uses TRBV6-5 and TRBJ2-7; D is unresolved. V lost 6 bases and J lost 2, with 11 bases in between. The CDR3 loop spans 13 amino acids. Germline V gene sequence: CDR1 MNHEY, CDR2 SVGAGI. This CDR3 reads CASSRRPTYEQYF. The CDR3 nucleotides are TGTGCCAGCAGCAGGCGCCCCACCTACGAGCAGTACTTC.

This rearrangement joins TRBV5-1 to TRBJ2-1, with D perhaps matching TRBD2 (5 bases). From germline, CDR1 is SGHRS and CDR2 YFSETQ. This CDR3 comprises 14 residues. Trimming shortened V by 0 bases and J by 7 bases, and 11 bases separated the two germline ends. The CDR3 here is CASSLARGNNEQFF. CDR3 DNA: TGCGCCAGCAGCTTGGCCAGAGGGAATAATGAGCAGTTCTTC.

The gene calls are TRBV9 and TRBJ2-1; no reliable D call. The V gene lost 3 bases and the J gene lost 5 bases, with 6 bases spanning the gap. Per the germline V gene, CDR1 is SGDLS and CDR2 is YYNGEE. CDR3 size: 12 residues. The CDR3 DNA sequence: TGTGCCAGCAGCGCTAGTGACAATGAGCAGTTCTTC. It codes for CASSASDNEQFF.

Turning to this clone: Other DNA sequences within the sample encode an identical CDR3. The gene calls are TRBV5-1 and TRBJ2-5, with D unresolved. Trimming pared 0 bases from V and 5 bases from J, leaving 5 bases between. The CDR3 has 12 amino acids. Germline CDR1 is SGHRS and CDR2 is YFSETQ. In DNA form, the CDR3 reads TGCGCCAGCAGCTTGGCCGGTGAGACCCAGTACTTC. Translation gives CASSLAGETQYF.

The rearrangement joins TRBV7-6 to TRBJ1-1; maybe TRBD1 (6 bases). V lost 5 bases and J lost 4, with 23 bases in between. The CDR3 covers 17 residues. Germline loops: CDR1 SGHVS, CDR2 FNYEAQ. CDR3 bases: TGTGCCAGCAGCGCACAATTACAGGGAAGGGGGGTCACTGAAGCTTTCTTT. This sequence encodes CASSAQLQGRGVTEAFF.

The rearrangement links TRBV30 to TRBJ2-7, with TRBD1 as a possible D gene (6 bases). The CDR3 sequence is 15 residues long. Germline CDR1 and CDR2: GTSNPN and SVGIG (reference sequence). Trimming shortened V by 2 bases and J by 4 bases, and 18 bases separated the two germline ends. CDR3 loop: CAWSFRAGGQYEQYF. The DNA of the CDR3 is TGTGCCTGGAGTTTCCGAGCTGGGGGCCAATACGAGCAGTACTTC.

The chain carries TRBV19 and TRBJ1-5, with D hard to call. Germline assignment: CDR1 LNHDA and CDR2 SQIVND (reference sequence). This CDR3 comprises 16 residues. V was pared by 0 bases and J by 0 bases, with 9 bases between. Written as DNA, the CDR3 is TGTGCCAGTAGTATAGAGGACGGCATTAGCAATCAGCCCCAGCATTTT. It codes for CASSIEDGISNQPQHF.

The CDR3 DNA reads TGTGCCAGTAGCCTGGACAGGGGAAATCAGCCCCAGCATTTT. Its protein is CASSLDRGNQPQHF. J is TRBJ1-5 and V is TRBV19, with 9 bases that match TRBD1. Germline assignment: CDR1 LNHDA and CDR2 SQIVND (reference sequence). Trimming cost V 6 bases and J 4 bases; bases outside gene matches: 4. The length of the CDR3 is 14 residues.

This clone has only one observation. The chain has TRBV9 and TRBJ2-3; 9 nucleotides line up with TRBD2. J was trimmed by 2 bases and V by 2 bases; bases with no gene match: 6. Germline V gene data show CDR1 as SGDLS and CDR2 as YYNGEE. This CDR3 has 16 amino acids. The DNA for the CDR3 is TGTGCCAGCAGCGTCGGGACTAGCAGACACACAGATACGCAGTATTTT. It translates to CASSVGTSRHTDTQYF.

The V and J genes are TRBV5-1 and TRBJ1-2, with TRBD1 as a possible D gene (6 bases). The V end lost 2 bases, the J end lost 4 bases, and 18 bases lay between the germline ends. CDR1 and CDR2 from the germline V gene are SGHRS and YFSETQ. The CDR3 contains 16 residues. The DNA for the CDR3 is TGCGCCAGCAGCTTACAGGGTTCCCTGGGTATCTATGGCTACACCTTC. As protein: CASSLQGSLGIYGYTF.

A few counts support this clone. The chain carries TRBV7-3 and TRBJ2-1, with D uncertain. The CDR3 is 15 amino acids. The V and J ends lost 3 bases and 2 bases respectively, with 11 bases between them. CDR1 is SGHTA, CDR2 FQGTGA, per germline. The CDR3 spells CASSLESTTYNEQFF. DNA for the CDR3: TGTGCCAGCAGCTTGGAGTCTACTACCTACAATGAGCAGTTCTTC.

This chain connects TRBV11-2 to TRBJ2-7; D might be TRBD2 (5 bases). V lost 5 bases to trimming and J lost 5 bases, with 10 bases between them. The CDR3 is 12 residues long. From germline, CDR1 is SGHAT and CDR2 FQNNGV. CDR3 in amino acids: CASSLRDNEQYF. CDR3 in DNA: TGTGCCAGCAGCCTCCGGGATAACGAGCAGTACTTC.

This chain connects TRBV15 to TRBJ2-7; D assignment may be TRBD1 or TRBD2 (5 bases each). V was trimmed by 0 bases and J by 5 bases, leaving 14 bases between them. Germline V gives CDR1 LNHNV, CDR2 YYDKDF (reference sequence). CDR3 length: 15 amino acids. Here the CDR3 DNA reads TGTGCCACCAGCAGAGAGCCCGGGGCCCCCCACGAGCAGTACTTC. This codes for CATSREPGAPHEQYF. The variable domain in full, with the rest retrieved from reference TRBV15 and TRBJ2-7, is DAMVIQNPRYQVTQFGKPVTLSCSQTLNHNVMYWYQQKSSQAPKLLFHYYDKDFNNEADTPDNFQSRRPNTSFCFLDIRSPGLGDTAMYLCATSREPGAPHEQYFGPGTRLTVT.

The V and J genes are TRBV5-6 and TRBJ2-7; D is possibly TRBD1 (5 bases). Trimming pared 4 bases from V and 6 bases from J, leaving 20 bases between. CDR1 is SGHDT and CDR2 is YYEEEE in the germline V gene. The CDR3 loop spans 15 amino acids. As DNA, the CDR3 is TGTGCCAGCAGCCCGGTCCGGACACTTGTTGGCGAGCAGTACTTC. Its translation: CASSPVRTLVGEQYF.

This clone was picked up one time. CDR3 loop: CASSLFTSLNTEAFF. The CDR3 region has the DNA TGTGCCAGCAGTTTATTCACAAGCTTGAACACTGAAGCTTTCTTT. The V gene is TRBV28, the J gene TRBJ1-1; D is undetermined. With 1 base removed from V and 0 bases from J, the gap between germline ends came to 9 bases. The CDR3 runs 15 residues. CDR1 and CDR2 from the germline V gene are MDHEN and SYDVKM.

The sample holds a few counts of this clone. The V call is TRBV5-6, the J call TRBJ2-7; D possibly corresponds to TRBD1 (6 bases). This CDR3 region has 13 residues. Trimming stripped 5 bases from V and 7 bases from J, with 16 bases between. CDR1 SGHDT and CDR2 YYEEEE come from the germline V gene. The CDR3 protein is CASSRDRRPEQYF. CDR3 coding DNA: TGTGCCAGCAGTCGTGACAGGCGTCCGGAGCAGTACTTC.

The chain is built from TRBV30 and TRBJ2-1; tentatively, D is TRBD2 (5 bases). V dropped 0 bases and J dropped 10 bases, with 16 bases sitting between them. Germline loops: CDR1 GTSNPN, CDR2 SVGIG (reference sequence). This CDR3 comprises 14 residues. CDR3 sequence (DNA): TGTGCCTGGAGTGTAGACCGCCTTAGCGCGGAGCAGTTCTTC. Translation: CAWSVDRLSAEQFF. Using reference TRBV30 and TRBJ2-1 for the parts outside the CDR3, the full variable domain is SQTIHQWPATLVQPVGSPLSLECTVEGTSNPNLYWYRQAAGRGLQLLFYSVGIGQISSEVPQNLSASRPQDRQFILSSKKLLLSDSGFYLCAWSVDRLSAEQFFGPGTRLTVL.

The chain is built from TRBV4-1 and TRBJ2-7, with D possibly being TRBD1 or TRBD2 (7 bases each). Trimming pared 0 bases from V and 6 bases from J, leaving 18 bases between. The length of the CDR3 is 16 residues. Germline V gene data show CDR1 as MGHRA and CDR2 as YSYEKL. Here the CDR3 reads CASSQDQGGGLGEQYF. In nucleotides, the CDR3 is TGCGCCAGCAGCCAAGATCAGGGAGGGGGCCTTGGCGAGCAGTACTTC.

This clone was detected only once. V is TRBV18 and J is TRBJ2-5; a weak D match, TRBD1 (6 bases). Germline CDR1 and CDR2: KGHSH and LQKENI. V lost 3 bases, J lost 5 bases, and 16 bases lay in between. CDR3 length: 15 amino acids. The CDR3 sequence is CASSPNRVLRETQYF. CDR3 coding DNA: TGTGCCAGCTCACCGAACAGGGTCCTAAGGGAGACCCAGTACTTC. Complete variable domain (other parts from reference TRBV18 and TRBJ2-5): NAGVMQNPRHLVRRRGQEARLRCSPMKGHSHVYWYRQLPEEGLKFMVYLQKENIIDESGMPKERFSAEFPKEGPSILRIQQVVRGDSAAYFCASSPNRVLRETQYFGPGTRLLVL.

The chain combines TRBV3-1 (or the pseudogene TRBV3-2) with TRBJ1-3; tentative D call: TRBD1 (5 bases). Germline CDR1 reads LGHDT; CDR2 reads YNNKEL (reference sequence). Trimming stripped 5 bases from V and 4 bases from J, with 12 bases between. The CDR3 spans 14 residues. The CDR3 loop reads CASSLAGSGNTIYF. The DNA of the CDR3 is TGTGCCAGCAGCTTAGCAGGGTCCGGAAACACCATATATTTT.